This T cell receptor (beta chain) comes out of a study of EBV T-cell therapy then PD-1 blockade in nasopharyngeal carcinoma. Profiling relied on immunoSEQ multiplex PCR, and the TCRdb table lists in-frame clones only, not all of them. The sample shows 15,000 or so clones, around four fifths of them seen only once. This clone was counted a single time. The target antigen is unknown. This sample's treatment: AdE1-LMPpoly-expanded autologous EBV-specific T-cell therapy followed by anti-PD-1 nivolumab. The CDR3 runs to 16 residues. V dropped 5 bases and J dropped 0; count of bases not matched to a gene: 7. Per the germline V gene, CDR1 is SGHNT and CDR2 is YYREEE (reference sequence).

This receptor was obtained from a man aged 35-49 years with nasopharyngeal carcinoma. Material: CD8+ T cells from blood, obtained at day 0 from a patient whose treatment included autologous EBV-specific T cells and nivolumab. V gene TRBV5-4 combines with J gene TRBJ2-3, with 9 positions matching TRBD1. CDR3 in DNA: TGTGCCAGCAGTACCGGGACAGGGATTAGCACAGATACGCAGTATTTT. It yields the protein CASSTGTGISTDTQYF.